This record looks at one T cell receptor beta chain sequence and its context. This entry is derived from a study of blood T cell repertoires in COVID-19. Study overall: The United States, Italy and Spain supplied acute and convalescent COVID-19 samples. Sample material is recorded as cDNA or gDNA derived from T cells, B-cell-depleted T cells, or PBMCs.

V was trimmed by 6 bases and J by 1 base, leaving 12 bases between them. Germline values: CDR1 MNHEY, CDR2 SVGAGI. This CDR3 is 15 amino acids long. Original data processing: Estimated nucleated cell counts came from reference gene primer amplification. Profiling relied on immunoSEQ multiplex PCR, and the TCRdb table lists in-frame clones only, not all of them. That table furnishes V, J and clone size, whereas the DNA furnished D and trimming. The sample consists of 190,000 or so clones, about 83% of them appearing once. The clonotype originates from a man aged 55 to 70 who had recovered from COVID-19. Sequenced: peripheral blood. This chain connects TRBV6-5 to TRBJ1-4; tentative D call: TRBD1 (6 bases). The CDR3 here is CASSLYRVTNEKLFF. For the CDR3, the DNA is TGTGCCAGCAGCCTCTACAGGGTAACTAATGAAAAACTGTTTTTT.